A selection of T cell receptor beta chains follows, all from one sample in a study of T-cell memory formation after mild COVID-19. Using its own MiXCR run on the 5' RACE reads, TCRdb lists one record per CDR3 protein. The sample consists of fewer than 300,000 distinct CDR3 sequences, 16% of them appearing once. The sample comprised PBMCs or a T cell subset sorted from them (not recorded which). Every receptor here comes from a young man who had mild COVID-19 (a few samples of this study predate the infection). Cell type and time point are not known. CDR3s include the opening cysteine and the closing phenylalanine or tryptophan. D genes are given only for firm matches. Size is omitted from some rows. Given values are once, few, many or a class for expanded clones.

v_gene	abundance	j_gene	d_gene	CDR3nt	CDR3aa
TRBV6-2/TRBV6-3	NA	TRBJ2-1	TRBD1	TGTGCCAGCAGTCAGGGGGTTGAGCAGTTCTTC	CASSQGVEQFF
TRBV7-9	few	TRBJ2-2	NA	TGTGCCAGCAGCTTAGGACGGACCGGGGAGCTGTTTTTT	CASSLGRTGELFF
TRBV29-1	many	TRBJ1-2	NA	TGCAGCGTTGAACGCGGGGCGGAAAACTATGGCTACACCTTC	CSVERGAENYGYTF
TRBV3-1	NA	TRBJ2-3	NA	TGTGCCAGCAGCCAAAGACTCGATCTTGCAGGCGGATTGTCGCAGTATTTT	CASSQRLDLAGGLSQYF
TRBV4-1	NA	TRBJ2-1	NA	TGCGCCAGCAGCCTCCACAATGAGCAGTTCTTC	CASSLHNEQFF
TRBV5-1	few	TRBJ2-1	TRBD2	TGCGCCAGCAGCTACACCGGGACTAGCGCCGATGAGCAGTTCTTC	CASSYTGTSADEQFF
TRBV12-3/TRBV12-4	NA	TRBJ2-6	NA	TGTGCCAGCAGTTCCTTTCTCTCTGGGGCCAACGTCCTGACTTTC	CASSSFLSGANVLTF
TRBV7-6	few	TRBJ2-1	TRBD2	TGTGCCAGCGCCCGGAGACATAGCGGGGCTAATGAGCAGTTCTTC	CASARRHSGANEQFF
TRBV5-5	many	TRBJ1-2	NA	TGTGCCAGCAGCTTGGCCGGGACACAAAGAGGCTACACCTTC	CASSLAGTQRGYTF
TRBV10-3	NA	TRBJ2-3	NA	TGTGCCATAAGGGGGGGGACAGATACGCAGTATTTT	CAIRGGTDTQYF
TRBV20-1	few	TRBJ2-3	TRBD2	TGCAGTGCTAGAGAAACTAGCGGGGTCGTAGATACGCAGTATTTT	CSARETSGVVDTQYF
TRBV6-5	NA	TRBJ1-3	NA	TGTGCCAGCAGTTACTCGAGATCGCCCAACTTAGGGGGAAACACCATATATTTT	CASSYSRSPNLGGNTIYF
TRBV2	NA	TRBJ2-3	NA	TGTGCCAGCAGTGAAGGGGACATCACAGATACGCAGTATTTT	CASSEGDITDTQYF
TRBV29-1	NA	TRBJ2-3	TRBD2	TGCAGCGTAAAAGGGAGCGGGGGAATCACAGATACGCAGTATTTT	CSVKGSGGITDTQYF
TRBV5-1	NA	TRBJ2-2	TRBD1	TGCGCCAGCAGCGTTGGACAGGATGGCAACACCGGGGAGCTGTTTTTT	CASSVGQDGNTGELFF
TRBV27	many	TRBJ2-3	TRBD2	TGTGCCAGCAGTTTATCGAGCGGGGATAGCACAGATACGCAGTATTTT	CASSLSSGDSTDTQYF
TRBV20-1	NA	TRBJ1-5	NA	TGCAGTGCCCAGGGGCCCTTCAATCAGCCCCAGCATTTT	CSAQGPFNQPQHF
TRBV11-1	NA	TRBJ2-5	NA	TGTGCCAGCAGCCTAGTGCTAGCCGGAGAGACCCAGTACTTC	CASSLVLAGETQYF
TRBV7-2	few	TRBJ1-3	NA	TGTGCCAGCAGCCCCCCGGGAGGGTTCTCTGGAAACACCATATATTTT	CASSPPGGFSGNTIYF